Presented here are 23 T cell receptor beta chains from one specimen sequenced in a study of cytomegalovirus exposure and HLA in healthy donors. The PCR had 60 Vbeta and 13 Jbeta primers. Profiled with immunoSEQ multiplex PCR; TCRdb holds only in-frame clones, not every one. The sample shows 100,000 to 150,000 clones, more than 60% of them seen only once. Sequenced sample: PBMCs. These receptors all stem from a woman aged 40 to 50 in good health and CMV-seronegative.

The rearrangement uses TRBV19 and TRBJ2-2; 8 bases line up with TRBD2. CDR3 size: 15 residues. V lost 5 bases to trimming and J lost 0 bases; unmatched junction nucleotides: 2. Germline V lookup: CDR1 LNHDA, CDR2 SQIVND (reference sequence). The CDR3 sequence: CASSLAGTNTGELFF. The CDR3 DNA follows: TGTGCCAGTAGTTTAGCGGGGACGAACACCGGGGAGCTGTTTTTT. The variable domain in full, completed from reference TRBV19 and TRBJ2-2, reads DGGITQSPKYLFRKEGQNVTLSCEQNLNHDAMYWYRQDPGQGLRLIYYSQIVNDFQKGDIAEGYSVSREKKESFPLTVTSAQKNPTAFYLCASSLAGTNTGELFFGEGSRLTVL.

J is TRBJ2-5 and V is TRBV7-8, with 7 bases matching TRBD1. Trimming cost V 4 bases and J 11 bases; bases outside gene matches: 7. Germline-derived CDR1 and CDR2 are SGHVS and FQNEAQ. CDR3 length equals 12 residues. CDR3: CASSSTGYEQYF. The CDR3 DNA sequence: TGTGCCAGCAGCTCGACAGGGTATGAGCAGTACTTC.

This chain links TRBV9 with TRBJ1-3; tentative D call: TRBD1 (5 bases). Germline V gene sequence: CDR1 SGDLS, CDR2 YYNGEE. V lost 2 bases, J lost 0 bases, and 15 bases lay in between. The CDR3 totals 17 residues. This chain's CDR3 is CASSVGTGGGSGNTIYF. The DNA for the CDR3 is TGTGCCAGCAGCGTCGGAACGGGGGGGGGCTCTGGAAACACCATATATTTT.

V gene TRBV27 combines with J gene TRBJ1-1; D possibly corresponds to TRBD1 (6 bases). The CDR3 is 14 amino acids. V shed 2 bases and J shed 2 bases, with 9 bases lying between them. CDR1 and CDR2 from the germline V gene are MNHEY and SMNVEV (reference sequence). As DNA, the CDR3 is TGTGCCAGCAGTTTAAACAGGGTCAACACTGAAGCTTTCTTT. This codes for CASSLNRVNTEAFF.

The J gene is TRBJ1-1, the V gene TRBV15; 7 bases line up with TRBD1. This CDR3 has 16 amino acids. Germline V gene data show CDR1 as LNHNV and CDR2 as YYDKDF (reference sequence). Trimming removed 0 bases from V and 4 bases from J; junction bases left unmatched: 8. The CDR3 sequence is CATSRDRAGGLTEAFF. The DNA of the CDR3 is TGTGCCACCAGCAGAGATAGGGCAGGGGGTCTCACTGAAGCTTTCTTT.

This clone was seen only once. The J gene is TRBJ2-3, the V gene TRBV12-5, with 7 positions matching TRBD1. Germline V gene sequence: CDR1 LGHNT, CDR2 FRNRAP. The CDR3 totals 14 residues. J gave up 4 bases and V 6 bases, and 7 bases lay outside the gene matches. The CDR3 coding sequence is TGTGCTAGTGGACCGGGACAGCCGTCAGATACGCAGTATTTT. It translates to CASGPGQPSDTQYF.

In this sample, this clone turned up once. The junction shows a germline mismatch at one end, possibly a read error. The chain's CDR3 is CASSSTTGAPRF. Here the CDR3 DNA reads TGTGCCAGCAGTTCCACGACAGGGGCCCCAAGGTTC. The chain couples TRBV6-9 to TRBJ2-7; 8 bases align to TRBD1. This CDR3 is 12 amino acids long. The germline CDR1 and CDR2 sequences are MNHGY and SVAAGI.

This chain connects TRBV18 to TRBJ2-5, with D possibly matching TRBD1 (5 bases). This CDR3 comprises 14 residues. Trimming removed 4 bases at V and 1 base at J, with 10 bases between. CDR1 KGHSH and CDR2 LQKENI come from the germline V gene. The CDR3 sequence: CASSQQDLQETQYF. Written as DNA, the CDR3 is TGTGCCAGCTCACAACAGGATCTCCAAGAGACCCAGTACTTC.

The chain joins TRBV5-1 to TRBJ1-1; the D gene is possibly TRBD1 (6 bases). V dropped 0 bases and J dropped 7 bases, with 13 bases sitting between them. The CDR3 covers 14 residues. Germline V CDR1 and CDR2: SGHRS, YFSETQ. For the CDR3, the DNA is TGCGCCAGCAGCTTGGCCACAGGGTCGGATGAAGCTTTCTTT. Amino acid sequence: CASSLATGSDEAFF. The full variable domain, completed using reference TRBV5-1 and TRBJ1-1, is KAGVTQTPRYLIKTRGQQVTLSCSPISGHRSVSWYQQTPGQGLQFLFEYFSETQRNKGNFPGRFSGRQFSNSRSEMNVSTLELGDSALYLCASSLATGSDEAFFGQGTRLTVV.

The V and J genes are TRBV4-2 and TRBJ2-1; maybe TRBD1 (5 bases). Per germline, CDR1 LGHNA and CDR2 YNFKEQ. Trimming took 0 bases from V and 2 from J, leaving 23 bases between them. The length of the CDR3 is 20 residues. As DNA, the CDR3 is TGTGCCAGCAGCCAAGATCCTCCTAATAGGGGTGCCTCTACCTACAATGAGCAGTTCTTC. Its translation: CASSQDPPNRGASTYNEQFF.

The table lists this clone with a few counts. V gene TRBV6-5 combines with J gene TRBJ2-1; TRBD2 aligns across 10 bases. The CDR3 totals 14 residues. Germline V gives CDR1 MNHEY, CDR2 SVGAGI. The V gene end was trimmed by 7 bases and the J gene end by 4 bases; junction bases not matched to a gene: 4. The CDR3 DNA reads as TGTGCCAGCAAAACTAGCGGGACTTACAATGAGCAGTTCTTC. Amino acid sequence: CASKTSGTYNEQFF.

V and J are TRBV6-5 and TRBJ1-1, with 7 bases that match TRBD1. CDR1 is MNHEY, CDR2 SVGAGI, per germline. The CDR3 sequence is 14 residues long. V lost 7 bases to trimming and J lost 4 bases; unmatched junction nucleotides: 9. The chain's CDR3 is CASTQGSGPTEAFF. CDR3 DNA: TGTGCCAGCACACAGGGGTCTGGCCCCACTGAAGCTTTCTTT.

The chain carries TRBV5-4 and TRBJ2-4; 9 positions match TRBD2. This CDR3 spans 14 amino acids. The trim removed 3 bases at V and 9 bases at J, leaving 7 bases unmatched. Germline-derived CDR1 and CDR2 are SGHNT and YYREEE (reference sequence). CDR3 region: CASSYSGSSGIQYF. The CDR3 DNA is TGTGCCAGCAGCTATAGCGGGAGTAGTGGCATTCAGTACTTC.

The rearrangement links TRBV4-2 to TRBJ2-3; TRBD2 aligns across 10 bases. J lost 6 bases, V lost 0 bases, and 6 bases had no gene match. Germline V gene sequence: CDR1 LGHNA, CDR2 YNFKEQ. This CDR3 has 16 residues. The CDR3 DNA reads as TGTGCCAGCAGCCAAGATCAGCGGGGGGGCGCGGATACGCAGTATTTT. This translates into CASSQDQRGGADTQYF.

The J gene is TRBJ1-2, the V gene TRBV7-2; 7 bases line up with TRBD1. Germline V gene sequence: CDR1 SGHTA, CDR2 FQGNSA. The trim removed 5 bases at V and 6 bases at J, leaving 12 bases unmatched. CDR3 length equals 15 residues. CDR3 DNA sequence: TGTGCCAGCAGCCAGAACGGACAGGCTTACGATGGCTACACCTTC. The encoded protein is CASSQNGQAYDGYTF.

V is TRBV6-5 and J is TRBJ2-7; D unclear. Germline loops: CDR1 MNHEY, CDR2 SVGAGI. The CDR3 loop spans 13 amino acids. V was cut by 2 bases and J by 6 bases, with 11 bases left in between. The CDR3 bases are TGTGCCAGCAGTTACGAGGTATCGGGCGAGCAGTACTTC. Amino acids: CASSYEVSGEQYF.

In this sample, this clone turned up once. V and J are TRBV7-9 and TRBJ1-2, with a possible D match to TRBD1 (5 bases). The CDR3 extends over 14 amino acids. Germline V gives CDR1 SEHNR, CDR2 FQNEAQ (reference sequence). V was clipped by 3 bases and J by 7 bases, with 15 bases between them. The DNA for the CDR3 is TGTGCCAGCAGCTTCCGAAATCCTACAGGTGGCTACACCTTC. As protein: CASSFRNPTGGYTF.

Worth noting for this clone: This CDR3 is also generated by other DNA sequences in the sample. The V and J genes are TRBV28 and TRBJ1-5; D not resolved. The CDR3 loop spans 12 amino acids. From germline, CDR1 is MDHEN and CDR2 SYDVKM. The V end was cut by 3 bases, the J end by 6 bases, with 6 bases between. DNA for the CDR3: TGTGCCAGCAGTTTCTCCGGTCAGCCCCAGCATTTT. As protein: CASSFSGQPQHF.

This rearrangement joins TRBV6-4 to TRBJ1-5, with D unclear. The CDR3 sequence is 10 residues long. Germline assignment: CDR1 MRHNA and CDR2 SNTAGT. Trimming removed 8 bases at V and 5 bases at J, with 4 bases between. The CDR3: CASADQPQHF. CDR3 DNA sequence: TGTGCCAGCGCAGATCAGCCCCAGCATTTT.

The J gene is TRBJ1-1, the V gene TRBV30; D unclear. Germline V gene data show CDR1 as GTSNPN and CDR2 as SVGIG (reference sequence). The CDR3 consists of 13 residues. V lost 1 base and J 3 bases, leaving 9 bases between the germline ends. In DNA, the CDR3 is TGTGCCTGGAGTGAGCGGTTGGACACTGAAGCTTTCTTT. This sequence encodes CAWSERLDTEAFF.

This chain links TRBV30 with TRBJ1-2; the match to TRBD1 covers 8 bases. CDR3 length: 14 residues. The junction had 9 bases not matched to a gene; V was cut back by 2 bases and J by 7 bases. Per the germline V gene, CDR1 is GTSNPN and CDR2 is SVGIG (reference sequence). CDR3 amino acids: CAWSQDRGTGGYTF. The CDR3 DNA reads TGTGCCTGGAGTCAAGACAGGGGTACTGGTGGCTACACCTTC.

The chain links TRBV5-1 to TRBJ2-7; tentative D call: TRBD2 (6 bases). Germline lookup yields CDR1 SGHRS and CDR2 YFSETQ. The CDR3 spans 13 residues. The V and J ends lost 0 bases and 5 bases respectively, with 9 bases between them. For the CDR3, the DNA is TGCGCCAGCAGCTTGGGGAGGGTTAACGAGCAGTACTTC. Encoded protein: CASSLGRVNEQYF.

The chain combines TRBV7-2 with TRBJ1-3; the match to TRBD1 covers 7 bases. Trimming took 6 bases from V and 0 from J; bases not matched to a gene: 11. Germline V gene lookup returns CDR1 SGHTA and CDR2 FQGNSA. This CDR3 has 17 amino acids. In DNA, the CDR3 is TGTGCCAGCAGTTTCAAACCGGGACAGCCCTCTGGAAACACCATATATTTT. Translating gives CASSFKPGQPSGNTIYF.